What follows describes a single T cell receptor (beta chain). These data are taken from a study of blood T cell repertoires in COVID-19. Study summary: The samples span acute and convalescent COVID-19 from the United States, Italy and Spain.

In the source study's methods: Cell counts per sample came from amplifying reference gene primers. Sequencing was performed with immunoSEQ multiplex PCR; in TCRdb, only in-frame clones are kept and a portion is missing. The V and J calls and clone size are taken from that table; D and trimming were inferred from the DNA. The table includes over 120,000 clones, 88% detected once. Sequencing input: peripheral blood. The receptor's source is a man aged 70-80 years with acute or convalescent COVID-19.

The CDR3 region is CASSSDLNTEAFF. DNA for the CDR3: TGTGCCAGCAGTTCGGACTTGAACACTGAAGCTTTCTTT. The chain is built from TRBV6-2 or TRBV6-3 and TRBJ1-1, with D uncertain. From germline, CDR1 is MNHEY and CDR2 SVGEGT. Trimming took off 4 bases at V and 0 bases at J, with 6 bases between the two ends. There are 13 residues in the CDR3.